This T cell receptor beta chain was identified during a study of radiation and T cells in renal cell carcinoma. Study information: Nephrectomy followed 15 Gy stereotactic body radiation by 4 weeks. Points from the study as a whole: From baseline, blood top tumor clonotypes peaked at 2 weeks post-radiation.

This clone was recorded only once. Its antigen remains unknown. Germline-derived CDR1 and CDR2 are MGHRA and YSYEKL. V was shortened by 1 base and J by 9 bases, with 6 bases between the two germline ends. CDR3 length equals 11 residues. Noted time point: blood 2 weeks post-SBRT. Treatment denoted: 15 Gy SBRT to primary tumor, nephrectomy 4 weeks later. After SBRT, blood was collected at 2 and 4 weeks, plus baseline. Only in-frame clones appear in the TCRdb table, and some are missing; sequencing was by immunoSEQ multiplex PCR. Altogether more than 100,000 clones are present, around 90% being singletons, with the ten largest covering about 5%.

The specimen was blood, collected from a patient whose treatment included radiotherapy and nephrectomy. This receptor was identified in a woman between 70 and 85 years old with renal cell carcinoma. The chain employs TRBV4-1 and TRBJ2-5; either TRBD1 or TRBD2 may fit D (5 bases each). For the CDR3, the DNA is TGCGCCAGCAGCCAAGCGGGGCCCCAGTACTTC. This codes for CASSQAGPQYF.